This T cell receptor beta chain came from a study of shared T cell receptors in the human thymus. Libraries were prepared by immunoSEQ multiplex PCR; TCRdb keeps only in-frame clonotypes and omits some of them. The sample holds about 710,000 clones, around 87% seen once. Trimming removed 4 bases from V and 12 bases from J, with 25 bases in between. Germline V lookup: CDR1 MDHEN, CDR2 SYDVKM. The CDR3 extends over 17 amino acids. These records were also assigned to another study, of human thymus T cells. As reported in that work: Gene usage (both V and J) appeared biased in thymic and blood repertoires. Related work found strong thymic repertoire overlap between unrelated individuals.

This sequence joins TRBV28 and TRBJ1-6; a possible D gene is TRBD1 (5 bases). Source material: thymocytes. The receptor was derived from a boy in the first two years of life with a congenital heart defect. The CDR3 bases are TGTGCCAGCAGTTCCCCAGCCGAAGGGACTATCCGGAGACCCCTCCACTTT. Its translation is CASSSPAEGTIRRPLHF.